Below, one TCR beta chain is given with its context. Ten or more counts support this clone. Its binding antigen is unknown. No base qualities exist here, and no much larger clone lies one base off it. From a lookup of the germline V gene (reference sequence), CDR1 and CDR2 are PRHDT and FYEKMQ. The V and J ends are trimmed by 4 bases and 7 bases, leaving 8 bases between them. The CDR3 contains 12 residues, cysteine and phenylalanine counted. Left in the record is the CDR3 DNA by itself, 36 bases read in frame from the first base. The data were taken from a study of metastatic and nonmetastatic thyroid tumors (dated by TCRdb to the early 2020s). Regarding the research as a whole: Repertoires were compared across peripheral blood and tumor or nodule tissue samples from malignant and benign thyroid patients. On the study overall, not on this receptor specifically: TCR beta diversity was reported as significantly higher in malignant tumors than in benign nodules, in both blood and tumor samples.

No treatment had been received by any patient before thyroid surgery. The study retrospectively analysed patient clinical samples collected from about 2012 to 2019 using T-cell receptor beta sequencing. Library preparation was by PCR. Instrument on record: Illumina HiSeq 4000. High-throughput sequencing was used to profile the TCR beta-chain CDR3 region of every patient. In the paper's pipeline: Drawing on CDR3 differences between clinicopathological groups, the researchers built a classifier meant to tell apart patients with distant-metastatic papillary thyroid cancer. The Shannon index was used to assess repertoire diversity, and the Morisita-Horn index was used to assess tumor-blood repertoire similarity. The public reads were reanalyzed by TCRdb: fastp trimming at Q25, MiXCR alignment, in-frame beta chains only. The V and J calls and clone size come from TCRdb's table, not from the authors' own analysis. The sample data list under 75,000 clones, and 15% to 20% of these were observed just once. In total, the top ten clones hold roughly 13% of the sample.

The rearranged segments are TRBV13 and TRBJ1-5; the best D guess is TRBD1, with 5 bases matching. The sequenced material came from blood. The clonotype comes from a female donor with papillary thyroid cancer or a benign thyroid nodule (not recorded which). Some clones in this sample may be carry-over from other donors' samples. The CDR3 sequence is CASSSGSQPQHF. At the DNA level, the sequence is TGTGCCAGCAGCTCAGGGTCCCAGCCCCAGCATTTT. With the rest looked up from the reference TRBV13 and TRBJ1-5 genes rather than sequenced, the full variable domain is AAGVIQSPRHLIKEKRETATLKCYPIPRHDTVYWYQQGPGQDPQFLISFYEKMQSDKGSIPDRFSAQQFSDYHSELNMSSLELGDSALYFCASSSGSQPQHFGDGTRLSIL.